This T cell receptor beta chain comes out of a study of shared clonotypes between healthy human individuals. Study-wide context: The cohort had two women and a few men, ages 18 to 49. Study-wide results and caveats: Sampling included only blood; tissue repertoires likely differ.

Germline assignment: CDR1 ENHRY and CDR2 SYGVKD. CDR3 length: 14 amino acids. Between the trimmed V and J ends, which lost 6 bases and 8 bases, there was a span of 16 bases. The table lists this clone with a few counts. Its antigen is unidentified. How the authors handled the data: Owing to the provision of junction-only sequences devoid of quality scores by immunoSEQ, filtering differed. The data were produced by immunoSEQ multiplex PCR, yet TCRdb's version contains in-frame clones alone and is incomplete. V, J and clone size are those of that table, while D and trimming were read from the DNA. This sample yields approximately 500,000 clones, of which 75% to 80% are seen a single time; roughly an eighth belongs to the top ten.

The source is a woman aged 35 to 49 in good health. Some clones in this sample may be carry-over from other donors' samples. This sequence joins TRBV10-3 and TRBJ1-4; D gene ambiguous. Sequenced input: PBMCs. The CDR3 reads CAISPDPAGEKLFF. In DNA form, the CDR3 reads TGTGCCATCAGCCCTGATCCGGCGGGCGAAAAACTGTTTTTT.